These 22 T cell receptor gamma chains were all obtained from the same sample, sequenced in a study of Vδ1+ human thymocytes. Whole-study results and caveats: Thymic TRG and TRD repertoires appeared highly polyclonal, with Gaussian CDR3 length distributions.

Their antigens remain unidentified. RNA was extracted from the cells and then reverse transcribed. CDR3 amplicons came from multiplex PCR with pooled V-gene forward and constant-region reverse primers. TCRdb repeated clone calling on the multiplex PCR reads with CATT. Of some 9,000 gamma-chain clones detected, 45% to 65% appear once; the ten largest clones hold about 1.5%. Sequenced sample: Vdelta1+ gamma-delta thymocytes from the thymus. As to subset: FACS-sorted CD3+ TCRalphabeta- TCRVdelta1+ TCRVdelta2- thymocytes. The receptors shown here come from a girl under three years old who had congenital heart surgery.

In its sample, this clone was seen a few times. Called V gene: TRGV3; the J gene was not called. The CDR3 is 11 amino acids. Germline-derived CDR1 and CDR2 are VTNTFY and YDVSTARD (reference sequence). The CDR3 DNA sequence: TGTGCCACCTGGGCCCCCGATGTTAAACTCTTT. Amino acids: CATWAPDVKLF.

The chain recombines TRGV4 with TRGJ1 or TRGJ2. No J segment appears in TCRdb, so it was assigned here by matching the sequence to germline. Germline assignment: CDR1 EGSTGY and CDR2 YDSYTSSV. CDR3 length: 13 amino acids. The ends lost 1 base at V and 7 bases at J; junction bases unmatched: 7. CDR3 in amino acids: CATWDGWEYKKLF. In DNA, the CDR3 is TGTGCCACCTGGGATGGTTGGGAATATAAGAAACTCTTT.

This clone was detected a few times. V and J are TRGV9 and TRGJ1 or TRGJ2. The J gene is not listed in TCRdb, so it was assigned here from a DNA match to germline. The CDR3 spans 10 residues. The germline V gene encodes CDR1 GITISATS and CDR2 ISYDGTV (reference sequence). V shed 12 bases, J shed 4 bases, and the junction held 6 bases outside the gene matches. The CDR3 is CAVQYYKKLF. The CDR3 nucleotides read TGTGCCGTTCAATATTATAAGAAACTCTTT.

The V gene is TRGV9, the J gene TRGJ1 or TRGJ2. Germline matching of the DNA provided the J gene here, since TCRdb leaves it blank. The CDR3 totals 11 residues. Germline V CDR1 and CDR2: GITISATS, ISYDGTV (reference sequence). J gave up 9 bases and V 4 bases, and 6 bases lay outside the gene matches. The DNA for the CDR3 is TGTGCCTTGTGGGACTTTTCTAAGAAACTCTTT. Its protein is CALWDFSKKLF.

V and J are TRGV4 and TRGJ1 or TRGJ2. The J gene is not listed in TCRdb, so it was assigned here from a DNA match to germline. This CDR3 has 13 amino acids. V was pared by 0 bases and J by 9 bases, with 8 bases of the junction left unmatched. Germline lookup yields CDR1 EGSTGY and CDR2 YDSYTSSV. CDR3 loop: CATWDGRRFKKLF. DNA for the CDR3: TGTGCCACCTGGGATGGGCGGAGGTTTAAGAAACTCTTT.

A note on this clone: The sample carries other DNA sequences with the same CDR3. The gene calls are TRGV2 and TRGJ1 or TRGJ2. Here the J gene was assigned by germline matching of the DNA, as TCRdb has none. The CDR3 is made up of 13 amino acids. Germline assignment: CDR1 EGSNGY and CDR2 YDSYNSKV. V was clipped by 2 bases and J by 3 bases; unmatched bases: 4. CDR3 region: CATWDVFYYKKLF. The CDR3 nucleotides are TGTGCCACCTGGGACGTGTTTTATTATAAGAAACTCTTT.

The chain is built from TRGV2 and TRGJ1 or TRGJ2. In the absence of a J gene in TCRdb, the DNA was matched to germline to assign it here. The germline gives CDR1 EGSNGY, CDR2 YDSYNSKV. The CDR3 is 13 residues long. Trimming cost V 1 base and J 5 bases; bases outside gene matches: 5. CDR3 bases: TGTGCCACCTGGGACGGACAGGATTATAAGAAACTCTTT. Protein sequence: CATWDGQDYKKLF.

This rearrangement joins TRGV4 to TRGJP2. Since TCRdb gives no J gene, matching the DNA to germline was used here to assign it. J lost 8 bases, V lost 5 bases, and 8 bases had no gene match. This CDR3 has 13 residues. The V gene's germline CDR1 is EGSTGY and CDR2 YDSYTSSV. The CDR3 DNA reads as TGTGCCACCTGGGGCTCTATCGATTGGATCAAGACGTTT. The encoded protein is CATWGSIDWIKTF.

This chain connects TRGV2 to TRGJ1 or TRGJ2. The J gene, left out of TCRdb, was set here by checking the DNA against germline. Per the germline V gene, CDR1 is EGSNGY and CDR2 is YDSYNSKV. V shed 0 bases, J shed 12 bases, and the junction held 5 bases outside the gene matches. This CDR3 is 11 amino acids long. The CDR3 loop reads CATWDGSGKLF. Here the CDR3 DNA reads TGTGCCACCTGGGACGGGTCAGGGAAACTCTTT.

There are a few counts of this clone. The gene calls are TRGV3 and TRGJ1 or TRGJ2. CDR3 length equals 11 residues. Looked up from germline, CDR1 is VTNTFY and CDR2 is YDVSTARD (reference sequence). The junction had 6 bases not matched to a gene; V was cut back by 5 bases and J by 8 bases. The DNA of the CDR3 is TGTGCCACCTGGGGATGGGATAAGAAACTCTTT. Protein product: CATWGWDKKLF.

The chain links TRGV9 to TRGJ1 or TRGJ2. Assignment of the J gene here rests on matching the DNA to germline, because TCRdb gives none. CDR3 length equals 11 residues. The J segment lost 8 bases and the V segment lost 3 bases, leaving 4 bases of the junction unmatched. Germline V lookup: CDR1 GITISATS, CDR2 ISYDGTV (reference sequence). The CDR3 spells CALWEPNKKLF. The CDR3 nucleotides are TGTGCCTTGTGGGAGCCAAATAAGAAACTCTTT.

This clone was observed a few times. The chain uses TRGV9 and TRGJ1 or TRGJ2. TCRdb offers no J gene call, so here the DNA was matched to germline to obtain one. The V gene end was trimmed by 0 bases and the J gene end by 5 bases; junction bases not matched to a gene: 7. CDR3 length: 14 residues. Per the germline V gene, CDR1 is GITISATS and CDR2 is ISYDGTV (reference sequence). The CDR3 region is CALWEVSIHYKKLF. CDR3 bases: TGTGCCTTGTGGGAGGTGTCGATACATTATAAGAAACTCTTT.

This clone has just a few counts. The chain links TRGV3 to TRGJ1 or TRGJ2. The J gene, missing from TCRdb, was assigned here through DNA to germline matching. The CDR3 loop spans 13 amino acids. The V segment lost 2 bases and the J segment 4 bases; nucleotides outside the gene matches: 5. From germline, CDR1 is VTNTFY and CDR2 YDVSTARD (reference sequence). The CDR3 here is CATWDNQYYKKLF. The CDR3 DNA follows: TGTGCCACCTGGGACAACCAATATTATAAGAAACTCTTT.

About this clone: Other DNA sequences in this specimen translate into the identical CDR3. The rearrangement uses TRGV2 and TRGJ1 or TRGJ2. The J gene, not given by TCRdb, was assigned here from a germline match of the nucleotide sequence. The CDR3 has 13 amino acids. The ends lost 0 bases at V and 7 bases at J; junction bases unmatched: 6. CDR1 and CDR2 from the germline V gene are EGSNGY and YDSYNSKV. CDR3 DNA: TGTGCCACCTGGGACGGGCCTGGGTATAAGAAACTCTTT. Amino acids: CATWDGPGYKKLF.

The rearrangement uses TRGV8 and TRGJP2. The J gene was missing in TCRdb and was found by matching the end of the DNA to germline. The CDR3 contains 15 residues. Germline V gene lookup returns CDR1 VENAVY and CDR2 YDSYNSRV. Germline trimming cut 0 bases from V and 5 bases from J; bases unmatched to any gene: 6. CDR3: CATWDRLGSDWIKTF. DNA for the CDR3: TGTGCCACCTGGGATAGGTTGGGAAGTGATTGGATCAAGACGTTT.

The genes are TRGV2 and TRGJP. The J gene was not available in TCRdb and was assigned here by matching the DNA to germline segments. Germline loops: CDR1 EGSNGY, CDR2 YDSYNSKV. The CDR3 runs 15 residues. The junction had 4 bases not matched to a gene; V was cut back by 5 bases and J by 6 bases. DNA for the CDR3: TGTGCCACCTGGGCGTCAGAGTTGGGCAAAAAAATCAAGGTATTT. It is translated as CATWASELGKKIKVF.

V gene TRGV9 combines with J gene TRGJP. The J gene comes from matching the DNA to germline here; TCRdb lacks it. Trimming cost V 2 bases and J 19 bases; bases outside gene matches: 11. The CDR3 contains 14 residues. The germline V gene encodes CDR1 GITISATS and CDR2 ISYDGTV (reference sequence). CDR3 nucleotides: TGTGCCTTGTGGGAGGCCCCACGTTGGAAAATCAAGGTATTT. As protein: CALWEAPRWKIKVF.

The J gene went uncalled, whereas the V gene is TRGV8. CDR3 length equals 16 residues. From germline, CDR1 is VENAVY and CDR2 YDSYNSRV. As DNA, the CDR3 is TGTGCCACCTGGGATGTAGAGGAGTTGGGCAAAAAAATAAAGGTATTT. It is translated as CATWDVEELGKKIKVF.

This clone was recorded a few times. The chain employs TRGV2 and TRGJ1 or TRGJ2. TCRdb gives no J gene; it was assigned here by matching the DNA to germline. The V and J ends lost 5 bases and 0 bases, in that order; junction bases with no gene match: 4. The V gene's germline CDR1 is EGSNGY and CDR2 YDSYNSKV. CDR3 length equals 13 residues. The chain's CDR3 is CATWAPNYYKKLF. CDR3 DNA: TGTGCCACCTGGGCACCGAATTATTATAAGAAACTCTTT.

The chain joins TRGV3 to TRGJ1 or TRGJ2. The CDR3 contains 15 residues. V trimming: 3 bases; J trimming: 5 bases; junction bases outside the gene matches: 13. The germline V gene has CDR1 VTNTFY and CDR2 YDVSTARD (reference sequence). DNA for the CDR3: TGTGCCACCTGGGACGTCCACTCCAGGGATTATAAGAAACTCTTT. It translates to CATWDVHSRDYKKLF.

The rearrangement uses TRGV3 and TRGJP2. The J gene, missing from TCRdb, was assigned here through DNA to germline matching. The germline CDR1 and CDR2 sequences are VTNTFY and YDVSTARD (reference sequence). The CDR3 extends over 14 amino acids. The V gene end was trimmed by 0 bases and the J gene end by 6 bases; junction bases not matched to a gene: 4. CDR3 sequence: CATWDRGGDWIKTF. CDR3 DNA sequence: TGTGCCACCTGGGACAGGGGGGGTGATTGGATCAAGACGTTT.

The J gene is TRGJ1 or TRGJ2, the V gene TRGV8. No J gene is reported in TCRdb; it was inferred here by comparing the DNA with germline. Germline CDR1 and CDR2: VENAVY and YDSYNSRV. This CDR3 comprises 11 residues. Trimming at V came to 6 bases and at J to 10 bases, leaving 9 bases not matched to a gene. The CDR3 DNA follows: TGTGCCACCTGGAAGAGGGACAAGAAACTCTTT. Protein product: CATWKRDKKLF.